Described below is a single TCR beta chain sequence and its context. CDR1 MNHEY and CDR2 SMNVEV come from the germline V gene (reference sequence). The CDR3 has 15 residues. The ends were cut back, 2 bases at V and 4 bases at J, with 14 bases in the middle. The table came from immunoSEQ multiplex PCR; TCRdb's copy has only in-frame clones and leaves some out. The sample records over 350,000 clones, roughly 90% being singletons. The data are from a study of blood T cell repertoires in COVID-19. The V and J genes are TRBV27 and TRBJ1-1; D gene unclear. Sequenced input: PBMCs or T cells enriched from blood (not recorded which). The origin of this receptor is a woman aged 30 to 39 with acute COVID-19. This CDR3 is CASSLDSLAGTEAFF. The CDR3 DNA reads TGTGCCAGCAGTTTAGACTCTCTCGCGGGCACTGAAGCTTTCTTT.